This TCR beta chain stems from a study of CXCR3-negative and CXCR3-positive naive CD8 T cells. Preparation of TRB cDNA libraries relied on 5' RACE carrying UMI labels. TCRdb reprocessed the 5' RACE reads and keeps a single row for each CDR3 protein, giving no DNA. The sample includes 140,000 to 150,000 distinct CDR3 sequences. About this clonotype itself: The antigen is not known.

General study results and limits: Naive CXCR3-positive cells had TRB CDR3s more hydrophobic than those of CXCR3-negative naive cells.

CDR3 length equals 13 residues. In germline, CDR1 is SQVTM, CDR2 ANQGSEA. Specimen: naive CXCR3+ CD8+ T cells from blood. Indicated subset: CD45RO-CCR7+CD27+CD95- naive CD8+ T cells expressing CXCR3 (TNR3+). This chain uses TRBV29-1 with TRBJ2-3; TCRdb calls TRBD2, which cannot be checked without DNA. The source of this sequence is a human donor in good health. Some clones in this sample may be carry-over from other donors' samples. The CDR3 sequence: CSVPGLGTDTQYF.